These 18 T cell receptor beta chains came from one sample sequenced in a study of T cells after somatic rescue of genetic block. Repertoires were generated with immunoSEQ multiplex PCR, while TCRdb's copy carries only in-frame clones and drops some. This table has roughly 92,000 clones, over 80% appearing once. The sequencing sample was made of peripheral blood mononuclear cells (PBMCs). The receptors here all came from a young woman.

The rearrangement uses TRBV10-3 and TRBJ2-7, with 8 bases that match TRBD2. Germline CDR1 reads ENHRY; CDR2 reads SYGVKD. The CDR3 covers 17 residues. The V segment lost 3 bases and the J segment 3 bases; nucleotides outside the gene matches: 13. The CDR3 here is CAISDPLRGGRRYEQYF. The CDR3 nucleotides read TGTGCCATCAGTGACCCCCTCCGCGGGGGGAGGCGCTACGAGCAGTACTTC.

Notes on this clone: One end of the junction does not line up with germline, which may come from a read error. The rearrangement joins TRBV28 to TRBJ2-2; 7 bases map to TRBD1. The CDR3 is made up of 15 amino acids. Germline CDR1 MDHEN, CDR2 SYDVKM. CDR3 residues: CASRKPQGNAGELFF. CDR3 coding DNA: TGTGCCAGCAGGAAGCCACAGGGGAACGCCGGGGAGCTGTTTTTT. Complete variable domain (other parts from reference TRBV28 and TRBJ2-2): DVKVTQSSRYLVKRTGEKVFLECVQDMDHENMFWYRQDPGLGLRLIYFSYDVKMKEKGDIPEGYSVSREKKERFSLILESASTNQTSMYLCASRKPQGNAGELFFGEGSRLTVL.

This chain's CDR3 is CATSRDRRGLVNQPQHF. As DNA, the CDR3 is TGTGCCACCAGCAGAGATCGGCGGGGGCTGGTCAATCAGCCCCAGCATTTT. The rearrangement links TRBV15 to TRBJ1-5; TRBD1 might be the D (6 bases). Germline V gene lookup returns CDR1 LNHNV and CDR2 YYDKDF (reference sequence). CDR3 length: 17 residues. V was pared by 0 bases and J by 3 bases, with 15 bases between.

This chain links TRBV5-1 with TRBJ2-3; TRBD2 is a possible D gene (6 bases). V dropped 0 bases and J dropped 0 bases, with 17 bases sitting between them. From germline, CDR1 is SGHRS and CDR2 YFSETQ. CDR3 length: 18 amino acids. Written as DNA, the CDR3 is TGCGCCAGCAGCTTGGCCGTTAGCGGCTCTCCTAGCACAGATACGCAGTATTTT. This codes for CASSLAVSGSPSTDTQYF.

This chain links TRBV5-1 with TRBJ2-3; perhaps D is TRBD1 or TRBD2 (5 bases each). CDR1 SGHRS and CDR2 YFSETQ come from the germline V gene. V was pared by 0 bases and J by 5 bases, with 10 bases between. There are 14 residues in the CDR3. The CDR3 region is CASSLEGTQDTQYF. The CDR3, as DNA: TGCGCCAGCAGCTTGGAGGGGACCCAAGATACGCAGTATTTT.

The chain uses TRBV27 and TRBJ1-3; maybe TRBD1 (5 bases). Trimming removed 2 bases at V and 0 bases at J, with 11 bases between. CDR1 is MNHEY, CDR2 SMNVEV, per germline (reference sequence). There are 16 residues in the CDR3. For the CDR3, the DNA is TGTGCCAGCAGTTTAATGGGGGGGACCTCTGGAAACACCATATATTTT. Its translation: CASSLMGGTSGNTIYF.

The V gene is TRBV7-9, the J gene TRBJ2-1, with no clear D. Looked up from germline, CDR1 is SEHNR and CDR2 is FQNEAQ (reference sequence). The V and J ends lost 2 bases and 2 bases respectively, with 7 bases between them. CDR3 length: 14 amino acids. The DNA for the CDR3 is TGTGCCAGCAGCTTAAAAGGGCCCTACAATGAGCAGTTCTTC. It codes for CASSLKGPYNEQFF.

The rearrangement links TRBV2 to TRBJ2-3; D remains ambiguous. V gave up 4 bases and J gave up 0 bases, with 8 bases separating them. CDR3 length: 14 amino acids. Germline loops: CDR1 SNHLY, CDR2 FYNNEI. In DNA, the CDR3 is TGTGCCAGCAGTGGGTATGCTAGCACAGATACGCAGTATTTT. Translation: CASSGYASTDTQYF.

CDR3 amino acids: CASSLEQGVGYRSNQPQHF. CDR3 sequence (DNA): TGTGCCAGCAGCTTGGAACAGGGAGTCGGATATAGGAGCAATCAGCCCCAGCATTTT. The chain employs TRBV5-8 and TRBJ1-5; a weak D match, TRBD1 (6 bases). V lost 0 bases to trimming and J lost 1 base, with 20 bases between them. This CDR3 is built from 19 residues. Germline V gene data show CDR1 as SGHTS and CDR2 as YDEGEE.

The rearrangement links TRBV6-5 to TRBJ2-6; no reliable D call. The germline V gene encodes CDR1 MNHEY and CDR2 SVGAGI. The CDR3 has 15 amino acids. V was pared by 4 bases and J by 1 base, with 8 bases between. DNA for the CDR3: TGTGCCAGCAGTTTCTACGGATCTGGGGCCAACGTCCTGACTTTC. This encodes CASSFYGSGANVLTF.

The chain uses TRBV7-9 and TRBJ2-7; 7 nucleotides agree with TRBD1. The V and J ends lost 2 bases and 0 bases, in that order; junction bases with no gene match: 13. The CDR3 is 18 amino acids. Germline V gives CDR1 SEHNR, CDR2 FQNEAQ (reference sequence). The CDR3 loop reads CASSLRPRTGADSYEQYF. DNA for the CDR3: TGTGCCAGCAGCTTACGGCCCCGAACAGGGGCCGACTCCTACGAGCAGTACTTC.

The chain has TRBV6-5 and TRBJ1-1; weak D call: TRBD1 (5 bases). The germline CDR1 and CDR2 sequences are MNHEY and SVGAGI. This CDR3 spans 13 amino acids. V gave up 1 base and J gave up 5 bases, with 8 bases separating them. CDR3 sequence (DNA): TGTGCCAGCAGTTACTTATGGGGGACTGAAGCTTTCTTT. Encoded protein: CASSYLWGTEAFF.

The V and J genes are TRBV11-3 and TRBJ2-1; D perhaps matches TRBD1 (6 bases). Germline CDR1 and CDR2: SGHNT and YENEEA. Trimming took 5 bases from V and 4 from J, leaving 9 bases between them. The CDR3 consists of 13 residues. The CDR3, as DNA: TGTGCCAGCAGCACACAGGGTTACAATGAGCAGTTCTTC. This translates into CASSTQGYNEQFF.

This clone was found once. The chain couples TRBV27 to TRBJ2-7; 8 bases align to TRBD2. Trimming cost V 8 bases and J 1 base; bases outside gene matches: 13. Looked up from germline, CDR1 is MNHEY and CDR2 is SMNVEV (reference sequence). The CDR3 totals 16 residues. The CDR3 loop is CASAGLGEGRSYEQYF. For the CDR3, the DNA is TGTGCCAGCGCGGGACTAGGGGAGGGCCGGTCCTACGAGCAGTACTTC.

CDR3: CASSVASYESVQYF. DNA for the CDR3: TGTGCCAGCAGCGTAGCTAGCTATGAGAGCGTGCAGTACTTC. V gene TRBV9 combines with J gene TRBJ2-7; weak D call: TRBD2 (5 bases). V was cut by 0 bases and J by 9 bases, with 16 bases left in between. The CDR3 totals 14 residues. Germline values: CDR1 SGDLS, CDR2 YYNGEE.

This clone was seen a single time. The V and J genes are TRBV7-9 and TRBJ2-1; weak D call: TRBD2 (6 bases). V shed 5 bases and J shed 3 bases, with 17 bases lying between them. The CDR3 extends over 16 amino acids. Germline CDR1 and CDR2: SEHNR and FQNEAQ (reference sequence). The CDR3 loop is CASSPYVGLNYNEQFF. CDR3 DNA sequence: TGTGCCAGCAGCCCATACGTGGGACTTAACTACAATGAGCAGTTCTTC. The full variable domain, in which reference TRBV7-9 and TRBJ2-1 provide the parts outside the CDR3, is DTGVSQNPRHKITKRGQNVTFRCDPISEHNRLYWYRQTLGQGPEFLTYFQNEAQLEKSRLLSDRFSAERPKGSFSTLEIQRTEQGDSAMYLCASSPYVGLNYNEQFFGPGTRLTVL.

In this sample, this clone turned up a few times. The chain is built from TRBV27 and TRBJ1-3; D is uncertain. V lost 5 bases and J 4 bases, leaving 9 bases between the germline ends. Germline V lookup: CDR1 MNHEY, CDR2 SMNVEV (reference sequence). The CDR3 spans 13 residues. CDR3 nucleotide sequence: TGTGCCAGCAGTCGGGGTGGCGGAAACACCATATATTTT. Its protein product is CASSRGGGNTIYF.

CDR3: CASSLGAGSSYEQYF. The CDR3 DNA reads as TGTGCCAGCAGCTTAGGTGCGGGGAGCTCCTACGAGCAGTACTTC. The chain has TRBV7-9 and TRBJ2-7, with a possible D match to TRBD2 (6 bases). The CDR3 runs 15 residues. In germline, CDR1 is SEHNR, CDR2 FQNEAQ (reference sequence). V dropped 1 base and J dropped 0 bases, with 10 bases sitting between them.